The TCR beta chain under discussion was sequenced for a study of Tregs in tolerant kidney transplant recipients (dated by TCRdb to between 2017 and 2020). Regarding the research as a whole: Transplants used related donors with nonmyeloablative bone marrow transplantation; mixed chimerism was transient in the human trials. The study used TCRbeta sequencing to identify donor-specific regulatory T cells before combined kidney and bone marrow transplantation, then tracked those cells after transplant.

Points on this clone: The antigen it recognizes is unknown.

Genomic DNA was extracted from sorted cells with the QIAGEN DNeasy Blood and Tissue Kit for TCRbeta CDR3 sequencing. High-throughput TCRbeta CDR3 sequencing was carried out commercially through immunoSEQ, with PCR amplification with bias correction and internal controls included. As for the original processing: Unique productive TCRbeta sequences were defined by CDR3 nucleotide sequence when primers matched and otherwise by CDR3 amino acid sequence together with Vbeta and Jbeta genes. As a correction for sorting error, sequences shared between sorted populations at a frequency ratio of 2:1 or less were discarded, and the remaining shared sequences were assigned to the higher population. Sequences were defined as donor-reactive when expanded at least 5-fold in CFSE-low cells versus unstimulated cells and present at a frequency of at least 0.01% in CFSE-low cells. Jensen-Shannon divergence, calculated on the top 100 TCRbeta sequences ranked by frequency, was used to quantify repertoire divergence. For samples with multiple sequencing runs, sorting error was corrected in each run separately before the runs were combined. The immuneACCESS repertoire file appears here via TCRdb, limited to in-frame rearrangements. These files lack a portion of the clones; in checked studies, under half of the deficit traces to unresolved V genes, and the cause of the others is not known. The V and J calls and clone size were taken over from that table, and D and trimming were inferred from the DNA. The sample table on file contains 45,000 to 55,000 clones. The ten largest clones add up to roughly 0.93% of the sample.

Summary of the overall study and its limitations: Because the PCR primers were changed over time for some patients, nucleotide-level comparison could not be performed across the samples from those patients. In tolerant patients, donor-specific Tregs expanded more than Tregs overall, which suggests antigen-driven rather than nonspecific expansion. The most biologically relevant and donor-specific TCRbeta repertoire appeared to be identified by expanding Tregs with activated donor B cells. Biological reproducibility was not examined directly, but technical replication error appeared to be minimal. The study was limited by small patient numbers, and the findings need validation in larger populations and under other immunosuppression protocols.

In light of the paper, this sample's time point label describes: blood sample drawn before combined kidney and bone marrow transplant. Thawed PBMCs were FACS-sorted into unstimulated Tregs (CD4+CD25+CD127-), CD4+ non-Tregs (CD4+CD25-), CD4 cells and CD8 cells. The patients were several recipients of combined kidney and bone marrow transplants from the ITN036ST trial, and samples were available only from these trial subjects. Healthy control blood was processed to PBMCs by Ficoll density gradient and cryopreserved, and patient PBMCs were collected before and after transplant. This material consisted of CD4+ T cells from blood, taken before the transplant. The receptor's source is a human donor who received a combined kidney and bone marrow transplant.

The CDR3 protein: CASSLTGSSNQPQHF. The CDR3 bases that were read are TGCGCCAGCAGCTTGACAGGCAGCAGCAATCAGCCC. The V and J segments used are TRBV5-1 and TRBJ1-5, with a tentative D gene TRBD1 over 5 matching bases. The read terminates 3 residues before the CDR3 end, so the remaining end is supplied by the germline J gene. V is reduced by 1 base and J by 1 base, leaving a spacing of 9 bases between them. The germline V gene provides CDR1 SGHRS and CDR2 YFSETQ. The CDR3 spans 15 residues, from the cysteine through the phenylalanine. Of the CDR3's DNA, 36 bases were read; they are in frame from base 1.